This T cell receptor beta chain derives from a study of T cells expressing NK-cell markers. At the level of the study: Of eight sequenced donors, seven were HCMV-seropositive and one HCMV-seronegative. Study-wide results and limits: The leading position in the CD3+CD56-NKG2C+ fraction of a handful of donors also went to these clonotypes.

A note on this clonotype: Its target is not known.

CDR3 length: 16 residues. Germline-derived CDR1 and CDR2 are LGHDT and YNNKEL (reference sequence). TCRdb processed the 5' RACE reads again and assigns one entry to each CDR3 protein, with no DNA. The table lists under 500,000 distinct CDR3 sequences. Sequenced: blood T cells: a sorted CD56 or NKG2C T cell subset, CD4+ or CD8+ T cells, or bulk PBMC T cells (not recorded which). The source is a woman between 18 and 70 years old in good health. The chain is built from TRBV3-1 and TRBJ2-5; TCRdb picks TRBD2, but there is no DNA to check that call. Here the CDR3 reads CASSPRLAGGQETQYF.